This T cell receptor beta chain stems from a study of somatic mutations in cytotoxic T cells in rheumatoid arthritis. The germline CDR1 and CDR2 sequences are MDHEN and SYDVKM. The CDR3 contains 14 residues. Unmatched junction bases numbered 5, after V lost 5 bases and J lost 5 bases. General study results and limits: TRBV07 appeared slightly underrepresented in the rheumatoid arthritis patients. That finding was not adjusted to account for multiple comparisons. Among patients with rheumatoid arthritis, but not healthy controls, CD8+ clonality increased with age. Antigens targeted by the expanded CD8+ clones were unknown.

A remark on this clone: Antigen specificity is unknown.

Isolation of the CD4+ and CD8+ populations was accomplished via positive magnetic bead selection, with purity assessed by flow cytometry. Libraries were prepared by immunoSEQ multiplex PCR; TCRdb keeps only in-frame clonotypes and omits some of them. The sample lists 13,000 to 15,000 clones; roughly 87% were seen once. The source is an adult with rheumatoid arthritis. The chain has TRBV28 and TRBJ2-3, with 9 bases identical to TRBD2. Sequenced input: CD8+ T cells sorted from blood. The CDR3 spells CASSQLLAGDTQYF. CDR3 in DNA: TGTGCCAGCAGTCAACTACTAGCGGGAGATACGCAGTATTTT.